The next 32 T cell receptor beta chains were all read from a single sample in a study of shared clonotypes between healthy human individuals. Measured with immunoSEQ multiplex PCR; TCRdb has only the in-frame clones, and not every one. The table lists roughly 2.4 million clones, almost 96% of them singletons. Sequenced sample: naive CD4+ T cells sorted from blood. Documented subset: CD45RA+ positively selected. Every receptor here comes from a man between 18 and 29 years old in good health.

The chain has TRBV2 and TRBJ1-4; tentative D call: TRBD1 (6 bases). The CDR3 length is 14 residues. Between the trimmed V and J ends, which lost 5 bases and 7 bases, there was a span of 14 bases. Germline CDR1 is SNHLY and CDR2 is FYNNEI. The CDR3 sequence is CASSPGDWVEKLFF. For the CDR3, the DNA is TGTGCCAGCAGTCCAGGGGATTGGGTTGAAAAACTGTTTTTT.

The chain has TRBV20-1 and TRBJ2-7, with unresolved D. This CDR3 comprises 11 residues. Trimming left V 3 bases short and J 2 bases short, with 5 bases between. From germline, CDR1 is DFQATT and CDR2 SNEGSKA (reference sequence). CDR3 DNA sequence: TGCAGTGCTAGTATTACCTACGAGCAGTACTTC. Its translation is CSASITYEQYF.

This clone was observed a handful of times. The V and J genes are TRBV9 and TRBJ1-3, with D unresolved. This CDR3 region has 15 residues. From germline, CDR1 is SGDLS and CDR2 YYNGEE. Trimming shortened V by 0 bases and J by 0 bases, and 7 bases separated the two germline ends. Here the CDR3 reads CASSVDSSSGNTIYF. CDR3 nucleotides: TGTGCCAGCAGCGTAGACTCTAGCTCTGGAAACACCATATATTTT.

The J gene is TRBJ2-3, the V gene TRBV2; 11 nucleotides align to TRBD2. The CDR3 is made up of 15 amino acids. Losses at the gene ends were 1 base for V and 5 bases for J; bases not matched to a gene: 2. Germline V lookup: CDR1 SNHLY, CDR2 FYNNEI. CDR3 nucleotide sequence: TGTGCCAGCAGTGAAGAGCTAGCGGGAGGAGATACGCAGTATTTT. Translating it yields CASSEELAGGDTQYF.

The rearrangement uses TRBV5-1 and TRBJ2-5; D is tentatively TRBD1 or TRBD2 (5 bases each). CDR1 and CDR2 (germline): SGHRS, YFSETQ. Trimming removed 4 bases from V and 5 bases from J, with 18 bases in between. CDR3 size: 15 residues. DNA of the CDR3: TGCGCCAGCAGCCCGGATACGGGGCTTTGGGAGACCCAGTACTTC. Its translation is CASSPDTGLWETQYF.

The chain employs TRBV7-2 and TRBJ1-5, with a tentative D call TRBD1 (5 bases). This CDR3 has 14 amino acids. V lost 5 bases and J 1 base, leaving 9 bases between the germline ends. Germline CDR1 SGHTA, CDR2 FQGNSA. CDR3 nucleotides: TGTGCCAGCAGCCAGGGAACAAGCAATCAGCCCCAGCATTTT. This sequence encodes CASSQGTSNQPQHF.

As for this clone: Other DNA sequences in the sample encode the same CDR3. This chain connects TRBV7-9 to TRBJ2-7, with TRBD1 as a possible D gene (5 bases). CDR1 SEHNR and CDR2 FQNEAQ come from the germline V gene (reference sequence). V dropped 6 bases and J dropped 2 bases, with 14 bases sitting between them. This CDR3 is 14 amino acids long. CDR3 DNA: TGTGCCAGCAGTTTGGGGCAGGCCACCTACGAGCAGTACTTC. This gives the protein CASSLGQATYEQYF.

The J gene is TRBJ2-7, the V gene TRBV5-4, with 8 bases lining up with TRBD2. CDR3 size: 15 residues. Germline trimming cut 0 bases from V and 4 bases from J; bases unmatched to any gene: 6. Germline V gene sequence: CDR1 SGHNT, CDR2 YYREEE (reference sequence). CDR3 in DNA: TGTGCCAGCAGCTTGGGGAGACTAGCGTATTACGAGCAGTACTTC. Protein sequence: CASSLGRLAYYEQYF. Full variable domain (missing parts from reference TRBV5-4 and TRBJ2-7): ETGVTQSPTHLIKTRGQQVTLRCSSQSGHNTVSWYQQALGQGPQFIFQYYREEENGRGNFPPRFSGLQFPNYSSELNVNALELDDSALYLCASSLGRLAYYEQYFGPGTRLTVT.

This sequence joins TRBV7-9 and TRBJ1-6; 10 bases agree with TRBD1. The CDR3 contains 16 residues. CDR1 and CDR2 (germline): SEHNR, FQNEAQ (reference sequence). Trimming removed 0 bases from V and 8 bases from J; junction bases left unmatched: 4. CDR3 in amino acids: CASSLARDRGDSPLHF. CDR3 nucleotide sequence: TGTGCCAGCAGCTTAGCCCGGGACAGGGGTGATTCACCCCTCCACTTT.

The chain recombines TRBV18 with TRBJ1-2, with D perhaps TRBD1 (5 bases). The CDR3 loop spans 14 amino acids. V lost 2 bases and J lost 6, with 13 bases in between. Germline CDR1 reads KGHSH; CDR2 reads LQKENI. CDR3 sequence reads: CASSPFRESHGYTF. The DNA for the CDR3 is TGTGCCAGCTCACCATTCAGGGAATCCCATGGCTACACCTTC.

The chain links TRBV6-1 to TRBJ2-7; the match to TRBD2 covers 9 bases. The V gene's germline CDR1 is MNHNS and CDR2 SASEGT. V lost 8 bases to trimming and J lost 6 bases; unmatched junction nucleotides: 11. The CDR3 is 14 residues long. The CDR3 DNA is TGTGCCAGCCTTACTCCAGCGGGGGGATCCGAGCAGTACTTC. It yields the protein CASLTPAGGSEQYF.

The V and J genes are TRBV5-1 and TRBJ2-4; 10 bases fit TRBD1. CDR3 length: 15 residues. The V and J ends lost 3 bases and 8 bases, in that order; junction bases with no gene match: 8. Looked up from germline, CDR1 is SGHRS and CDR2 is YFSETQ. CDR3 amino acids: CASSWSGTGADIQYF. The CDR3 DNA reads as TGCGCCAGCAGCTGGTCGGGGACAGGGGCGGACATTCAGTACTTC.

J is TRBJ1-1 and V is TRBV10-3; TRBD1 matches at 8 bases. CDR1 is ENHRY and CDR2 is SYGVKD in the germline V gene. Unmatched junction bases numbered 7, after V lost 7 bases and J lost 6 bases. The CDR3 loop spans 13 amino acids. The CDR3 DNA reads as TGTGCCATCAAGAGGACAGGGAATCCTGAAGCTTTCTTT. This codes for CAIKRTGNPEAFF.

The chain is built from TRBV18 and TRBJ2-7; D is possibly TRBD2 (5 bases). The V and J ends lost 3 bases and 3 bases respectively, with 15 bases between them. The CDR3 extends over 15 amino acids. The germline V gene encodes CDR1 KGHSH and CDR2 LQKENI. The CDR3 loop reads CASSPQSGANYEQYF. CDR3 coding DNA: TGTGCCAGCTCACCTCAAAGCGGAGCGAACTACGAGCAGTACTTC.

A remark on this clone: Other DNA sequences within the sample encode an identical CDR3. DNA of the CDR3: TGTGCCAGCAGTTTAGGCGGAATTAGCAATCAGCCCCAGCATTTT. It is translated as CASSLGGISNQPQHF. This chain links TRBV28 with TRBJ1-5; no reliable D call. Germline V gives CDR1 MDHEN, CDR2 SYDVKM. The germline V and J ends were trimmed by 2 bases and 0 bases, with 8 bases remaining between them. This CDR3 comprises 15 residues.

This sequence joins TRBV11-2 and TRBJ2-5, with 12 bases identical to TRBD1. With 1 base clipped from V and 1 base from J, the junction kept 4 bases outside the gene matches. CDR1 is SGHAT, CDR2 FQNNGV, per germline. CDR3 length: 17 amino acids. For the CDR3, the DNA is TGTGCCAGCAGCTTAGCGGGACAGGGGGCGACCCAAGAGACCCAGTACTTC. Protein sequence: CASSLAGQGATQETQYF.

The J gene is TRBJ2-7, the V gene TRBV2, with D unclear. This CDR3 is 14 amino acids long. Per germline, CDR1 SNHLY and CDR2 FYNNEI. V gave up 7 bases and J gave up 1 base, with 14 bases separating them. The CDR3 loop reads CASKWATVSYEQYF. The CDR3 DNA follows: TGTGCCAGCAAATGGGCGACGGTTTCCTACGAGCAGTACTTC.

This chain joins TRBV29-1 and TRBJ2-3; 13 positions agree with TRBD2. The V gene's germline CDR1 is SQVTM and CDR2 ANQGSEA. Trimming cost V 0 bases and J 3 bases; bases outside gene matches: 3. The CDR3 is 16 amino acids. The CDR3 loop is CSVEERLAGGTDTQYF. CDR3 nucleotide sequence: TGCAGCGTTGAAGAACGACTAGCGGGGGGTACAGATACGCAGTATTTT.

The chain is built from TRBV5-4 and TRBJ2-1; 10 nucleotides line up with TRBD1. Germline V gives CDR1 SGHNT, CDR2 YYREEE (reference sequence). The CDR3 contains 15 residues. V was clipped by 1 base and J by 7 bases; unmatched bases: 5. The DNA of the CDR3 is TGTGCCAGCAGCTTGAAGACAGGGGGCTTAAATGAGCAGTTCTTC. This sequence encodes CASSLKTGGLNEQFF.

This clone was counted once. V gene TRBV27 combines with J gene TRBJ1-2; TRBD1 is a possible D gene (5 bases). The germline gives CDR1 MNHEY, CDR2 SMNVEV (reference sequence). Trimming pared 6 bases from V and 7 bases from J, leaving 21 bases between. This CDR3 has 15 amino acids. This CDR3 is CASRPAGTMVRGYTF. CDR3 coding DNA: TGTGCCAGCAGGCCCGCCGGGACTATGGTTCGTGGCTACACCTTC.

The rearrangement links TRBV14 to TRBJ2-1, with D perhaps TRBD2 (6 bases). Germline V gene lookup returns CDR1 SGHDN and CDR2 FVKESK. The CDR3 runs 16 residues. V was shortened by 0 bases and J by 6 bases, with 15 bases between the two germline ends. The CDR3 DNA reads as TGTGCCAGCAGCCAAGATATGGGTAGCGGAGCCAATGAGCAGTTCTTC. It specifies CASSQDMGSGANEQFF.

The chain employs TRBV28 and TRBJ2-7; D is undetermined. Germline CDR1 and CDR2: MDHEN and SYDVKM. Trimming removed 4 bases at V and 4 bases at J, with 8 bases between. The CDR3 extends over 12 amino acids. Here the CDR3 DNA reads TGTGCCAGCAGTTCGGATACATACGAGCAGTACTTC. Protein sequence: CASSSDTYEQYF.

The chain links TRBV29-1 to TRBJ2-5; D is unclear. The CDR3 runs to 11 residues. Germline loops: CDR1 SQVTM, CDR2 ANQGSEA. V was clipped by 6 bases and J by 4 bases, with 9 bases between them. CDR3 nucleotide sequence: TGCAGCGTCCGACAACCAGAGACCCAGTACTTC. This encodes CSVRQPETQYF.

On this clone itself: This same CDR3 is encoded by further DNA sequences in the sample. The gene calls are TRBV5-1 and TRBJ1-5; D not resolved. The CDR3 is 14 amino acids. V lost 4 bases and J 4 bases, leaving 12 bases between the germline ends. CDR1 SGHRS and CDR2 YFSETQ come from the germline V gene. The CDR3 DNA sequence: TGCGCCAGCAGCCTGTCAGGAGATAATCAGCCCCAGCATTTT. Translation gives CASSLSGDNQPQHF.

The genes are TRBV27 and TRBJ2-5, with D possibly being TRBD1 or TRBD2 (6 bases each). Per germline, CDR1 MNHEY and CDR2 SMNVEV (reference sequence). V was trimmed by 0 bases and J by 5 bases, leaving 22 bases between them. CDR3 length: 18 amino acids. Written as DNA, the CDR3 is TGTGCCAGCAGTTTATCCACTTCTCCGGGGGCGTCTCGGGAGACCCAGTACTTC. Translating it yields CASSLSTSPGASRETQYF.

The chain links TRBV6-5 to TRBJ1-5; TRBD1 agrees at 10 bases. V shed 6 bases, J shed 5 bases, and the junction held 7 bases outside the gene matches. The germline V gene encodes CDR1 MNHEY and CDR2 SVGAGI. The CDR3 totals 15 residues. CDR3 amino acids: CASSRIGTGDQPQHF. Here the CDR3 DNA reads TGTGCCAGCAGCCGAATCGGGACAGGGGATCAGCCCCAGCATTTT.

The chain couples TRBV27 to TRBJ1-6; D is ambiguous. From germline, CDR1 is MNHEY and CDR2 SMNVEV (reference sequence). V was cut by 4 bases and J by 6 bases, with 13 bases left in between. The CDR3 runs to 15 residues. CDR3: CASSYGLFGNSPLHF. CDR3 nucleotide sequence: TGTGCCAGCAGTTACGGACTCTTCGGTAATTCACCCCTCCACTTT.

Regarding this clone: The same CDR3 arises from other DNA sequences in this sample as well. The J gene is TRBJ1-2, the V gene TRBV6-5; TRBD1 aligns across 9 bases. CDR3 length: 14 amino acids. CDR1 MNHEY and CDR2 SVGAGI come from the germline V gene. Unmatched junction bases numbered 3, after V lost 5 bases and J lost 2 bases. CDR3 sequence (DNA): TGTGCCAGCAGTAGGGACAGGGCCAACTATGGCTACACCTTC. Protein: CASSRDRANYGYTF.

The chain has TRBV6-5 and TRBJ2-7; D possibly uses TRBD1 or TRBD2 (5 bases each). V gave up 6 bases and J gave up 2 bases, with 14 bases separating them. This CDR3 has 14 amino acids. Per the germline V gene, CDR1 is MNHEY and CDR2 is SVGAGI. CDR3 DNA: TGTGCCAGCAGGAGAGGGTCAGGGACCTACGAGCAGTACTTC. It yields the protein CASRRGSGTYEQYF.

This rearrangement joins TRBV19 to TRBJ1-3; no definite D call. Germline V lookup: CDR1 LNHDA, CDR2 SQIVND (reference sequence). With 3 bases removed from V and 0 bases from J, the gap between germline ends came to 9 bases. CDR3 length: 15 amino acids. The CDR3 nucleotides are TGTGCCAGTAGTATTTCCGCGTTCTCTGGAAACACCATATATTTT. Protein sequence: CASSISAFSGNTIYF.

This sequence joins TRBV2 and TRBJ1-5; tentatively, D is TRBD1 (5 bases). CDR3 length: 13 residues. Germline assignment: CDR1 SNHLY and CDR2 FYNNEI. V lost 6 bases and J 8 bases, leaving 14 bases between the germline ends. The CDR3 region has the DNA TGTGCCAGCAGAGGGACCAAAGTGGAGCCCCAGCATTTT. This translates into CASRGTKVEPQHF.

The J gene is TRBJ1-1, the V gene TRBV10-3; a possible D gene is TRBD1 (6 bases). V shed 7 bases and J shed 6 bases, with 18 bases lying between them. CDR1 is ENHRY and CDR2 is SYGVKD in the germline V gene. CDR3 length: 14 amino acids. The CDR3 is CAITPTGEHAEAFF. Here the CDR3 DNA reads TGTGCCATCACCCCGACAGGAGAGCACGCTGAAGCTTTCTTT.